The 26 T cell receptor beta chains presented below share a single source sample, sequenced in a study of technical replicates of blood from several donors. This table comes from immunoSEQ multiplex PCR, and its TCRdb copy is limited to in-frame clones, with some not included. The table shows more than 15,000 clones, with roughly 86% occurring only once. Input material: PBMCs. The receptor source for this set is a human donor in good health.

V and J are TRBV7-9 and TRBJ2-6; possibly TRBD1 for D (6 bases). The V gene's germline CDR1 is SEHNR and CDR2 FQNEAQ (reference sequence). The CDR3 extends over 15 amino acids. Trimming shortened V by 5 bases and J by 1 base, and 9 bases separated the two germline ends. CDR3 nucleotide sequence: TGTGCCAGCAGCACCGGACAGTCTGGGGCCAACGTCCTGACTTTC. Translation gives CASSTGQSGANVLTF.

This clone was found once. This chain joins TRBV5-6 and TRBJ2-7; D remains unclear. The V and J ends lost 1 base and 3 bases respectively, with 8 bases between them. The germline V gene encodes CDR1 SGHDT and CDR2 YYEEEE. The CDR3 spans 13 residues. The CDR3 loop reads CASSLKRDYEQYF. CDR3 coding DNA: TGTGCCAGCAGCTTGAAGAGAGACTACGAGCAGTACTTC.

This chain joins TRBV9 and TRBJ1-4; 12 bases line up with TRBD1. Trimming removed 3 bases from V and 8 bases from J; junction bases left unmatched: 5. The germline gives CDR1 SGDLS, CDR2 YYNGEE. The CDR3 covers 15 residues. DNA of the CDR3: TGTGCCAGCAGCGCATCCGGGACAGGGGGCGAAAAACTGTTTTTT. Amino acid sequence: CASSASGTGGEKLFF.

This chain uses TRBV7-3 with TRBJ2-1; D call uncertain. The CDR3 spans 12 residues. V dropped 7 bases and J dropped 1 base, with 5 bases sitting between them. Germline CDR1 is SGHTA and CDR2 is FQGTGA. CDR3 protein: CASTRSYNEQFF. CDR3 nucleotide sequence: TGTGCCAGCACTCGGTCCTACAATGAGCAGTTCTTC.

The chain is built from TRBV5-1 and TRBJ1-1, with 9 bases that match TRBD1. Germline loops: CDR1 SGHRS, CDR2 YFSETQ. J was trimmed by 7 bases and V by 4 bases; bases with no gene match: 17. The CDR3 contains 17 residues. CDR3 bases: TGCGCCAGCAGCATTGGGACAGGGAGGGGAGGTTATAGTGAAGCTTTCTTT. It encodes CASSIGTGRGGYSEAFF.

The V and J genes are TRBV9 and TRBJ2-4, with D tentatively TRBD1 (7 bases). Trimming pared 3 bases from V and 0 bases from J, leaving 34 bases between. CDR3 length equals 23 residues. Germline values: CDR1 SGDLS, CDR2 YYNGEE. This CDR3 reads CASSAQAWGQPLRDFLAKNIQYF. Written as DNA, the CDR3 is TGTGCCAGCAGCGCCCAAGCTTGGGGACAGCCCCTCCGGGACTTCCTAGCCAAAAACATTCAGTACTTC.

V gene TRBV18 combines with J gene TRBJ1-1; D uncertain. V shed 3 bases and J shed 7 bases, with 9 bases lying between them. The CDR3 runs to 12 residues. Germline CDR1 reads KGHSH; CDR2 reads LQKENI. CDR3 in DNA: TGTGCCAGCTCACCCATCAGGATTGAAGCTTTCTTT. Protein sequence: CASSPIRIEAFF.

The chain joins TRBV25-1 to TRBJ2-3; 11 positions match TRBD2. V was pared by 6 bases and J by 4 bases, with 3 bases of the junction left unmatched. The CDR3 spans 14 residues. Germline V gives CDR1 MGHDK, CDR2 SYGVNS. CDR3 sequence (DNA): TGTGCCAGCAGGACTAGCGGGAAACCAGATACGCAGTATTTT. Translated: CASRTSGKPDTQYF.

The chain is built from TRBV27 and TRBJ2-5; D is possibly TRBD2 (7 bases). V lost 2 bases and J 4 bases, leaving 11 bases between the germline ends. The CDR3 is 14 amino acids. In germline, CDR1 is MNHEY, CDR2 SMNVEV (reference sequence). The CDR3 bases are TGTGCCAGCAGTTTAAAGGGAGGGGGAGAGACCCAGTACTTC. It specifies CASSLKGGGETQYF.

This chain joins TRBV5-1 and TRBJ2-3, with 9 positions matching TRBD2. In germline, CDR1 is SGHRS, CDR2 YFSETQ. The CDR3 totals 17 residues. Trimming removed 0 bases from V and 0 bases from J; junction bases left unmatched: 5. The CDR3 loop is CASSLAFLAGSTDTQYF. CDR3 bases: TGCGCCAGCAGCTTGGCCTTTCTAGCGGGAAGCACAGATACGCAGTATTTT.

The chain has TRBV5-6 and TRBJ1-5; D gene uncertain. CDR1 and CDR2 (germline): SGHDT, YYEEEE. This CDR3 region has 15 residues. With 0 bases removed from V and 8 bases from J, the gap between germline ends came to 15 bases. CDR3 nucleotide sequence: TGTGCCAGCAGCTTGGGTCCGAGCCTCCCGAAGCCCCAGCATTTT. It translates to CASSLGPSLPKPQHF.

V and J are TRBV7-9 and TRBJ2-2, with 14 bases that match TRBD2. V was clipped by 3 bases and J by 7 bases; unmatched bases: 1. This CDR3 region has 15 residues. In germline, CDR1 is SEHNR, CDR2 FQNEAQ (reference sequence). This chain's CDR3 is CASSLTSGGDGELFF. Written as DNA, the CDR3 is TGTGCCAGCAGCTTGACTAGCGGGGGGGACGGGGAGCTGTTTTTT.

The chain is built from TRBV5-1 and TRBJ2-3, with TRBD1 as a possible D gene (7 bases). CDR1 SGHRS and CDR2 YFSETQ come from the germline V gene. V lost 4 bases to trimming and J lost 4 bases, with 25 bases between them. There are 18 residues in the CDR3. CDR3: CASSQRGLGGIGPDTQYF. The CDR3 DNA follows: TGCGCCAGCAGCCAAAGGGGGCTAGGCGGGATAGGCCCAGATACGCAGTATTTT.

The CDR3: CSVTISYEQYF. For the CDR3, the DNA is TGCAGCGTCACTATCAGCTACGAGCAGTACTTC. This rearrangement joins TRBV29-1 to TRBJ2-7, with D unresolved. The germline gives CDR1 SQVTM, CDR2 ANQGSEA. This CDR3 has 11 amino acids. V lost 6 bases and J 3 bases, leaving 9 bases between the germline ends.

The genes are TRBV11-1 and TRBJ2-1; TRBD2 agrees at 8 bases. This CDR3 region has 15 residues. CDR1 is SGHAT, CDR2 FQDESV, per germline (reference sequence). V shed 4 bases, J shed 2 bases, and the junction held 4 bases outside the gene matches. This CDR3 is CASSYTSGPYNEQFF. CDR3 DNA sequence: TGTGCCAGCAGCTATACTAGCGGACCCTACAATGAGCAGTTCTTC.

The chain employs TRBV7-6 and TRBJ2-7, with 7 bases identical to TRBD2. V trimming: 2 bases; J trimming: 4 bases; junction bases outside the gene matches: 11. Germline CDR1 SGHVS, CDR2 FNYEAQ. This CDR3 region has 16 residues. The CDR3 region is CASSLSGGEPVYEQYF. The CDR3 bases are TGTGCCAGCAGCTTAAGTGGGGGGGAACCAGTTTACGAGCAGTACTTC.

The chain is built from TRBV7-9 and TRBJ2-7; possible D gene TRBD2, 6 bases. Trimming removed 7 bases at V and 5 bases at J, with 15 bases between. Germline CDR1 is SEHNR and CDR2 is FQNEAQ (reference sequence). The CDR3 extends over 13 amino acids. The chain's CDR3 is CASTPRGGDEQYF. CDR3 DNA sequence: TGTGCCAGCACCCCGCGAGGAGGGGACGAGCAGTACTTC.

The rearrangement joins TRBV5-5 to TRBJ2-3, with 7 bases that match TRBD2. Germline V gene data show CDR1 as SGHKS and CDR2 as YYEKEE (reference sequence). The CDR3 sequence is 18 residues long. Trimming at V came to 4 bases and at J to 2 bases, leaving 16 bases not matched to a gene. The CDR3 sequence: CASSLGGDGFGITDTQYF. CDR3 nucleotides: TGTGCCAGCAGCCTGGGGGGGGACGGGTTCGGGATCACAGATACGCAGTATTTT.

The rearrangement joins TRBV5-1 to TRBJ2-7; possibly TRBD2 for D (6 bases). Germline V gene sequence: CDR1 SGHRS, CDR2 YFSETQ. CDR3 size: 17 residues. The ends were cut back, 2 bases at V and 1 base at J, with 19 bases in the middle. The CDR3 DNA reads TGCGCCAGCAGCTTTACAACCGGGGGTTTTAGTTCCTACGAGCAGTACTTC. Protein product: CASSFTTGGFSSYEQYF. Filled out from reference TRBV5-1 and TRBJ2-7, the complete variable domain reads KAGVTQTPRYLIKTRGQQVTLSCSPISGHRSVSWYQQTPGQGLQFLFEYFSETQRNKGNFPGRFSGRQFSNSRSEMNVSTLELGDSALYLCASSFTTGGFSSYEQYFGPGTRLTVT.

The rearrangement joins TRBV4-2 to TRBJ2-7, with 10 nucleotides matching TRBD1. V shed 4 bases and J 2 bases; nucleotides not matched to a gene: 5. Germline V gives CDR1 LGHNA, CDR2 YNFKEQ. This CDR3 contains 15 residues. Written as DNA, the CDR3 is TGTGCCAGCAGCCGCGGACAGGGGGAGCCCTACGAGCAGTACTTC. Its translation: CASSRGQGEPYEQYF.

This chain links TRBV15 with TRBJ1-1; 7 nucleotides align to TRBD1. This CDR3 has 15 residues. The V gene end was trimmed by 0 bases and the J gene end by 1 base; junction bases not matched to a gene: 2. The germline CDR1 and CDR2 sequences are LNHNV and YYDKDF (reference sequence). DNA for the CDR3: TGTGCCACCAGCAGAGAGGCAGGGGGGAACACTGAAGCTTTCTTT. This translates into CATSREAGGNTEAFF.

The CDR3 DNA sequence: TGTGCCAGCAGCAACGGACTAGCGGGAGTCGATGAGACCCAGTACTTC. This encodes CASSNGLAGVDETQYF. V gene TRBV9 combines with J gene TRBJ2-5; 13 bases agree with TRBD2. Unmatched junction bases numbered 8, after V lost 4 bases and J lost 5 bases. CDR3 length: 16 amino acids. Per the germline V gene, CDR1 is SGDLS and CDR2 is YYNGEE.

This clone turned up a few times. V usage is TRBV7-9 and J usage is TRBJ2-2, with D possibly being TRBD1 (5 bases). Germline V CDR1 and CDR2: SEHNR, FQNEAQ (reference sequence). CDR3 length equals 19 residues. The ends were cut back, 0 bases at V and 6 bases at J, with 23 bases in the middle. This CDR3 is CASSLAYRQDSLGPGELFF. CDR3 nucleotide sequence: TGTGCCAGCAGCTTAGCCTACAGACAAGACTCTCTGGGGCCCGGGGAGCTGTTTTTT.

The rearrangement uses TRBV15 and TRBJ2-7; 8 nucleotides line up with TRBD1. The CDR3 loop spans 19 amino acids. The germline gives CDR1 LNHNV, CDR2 YYDKDF (reference sequence). Trimming removed 0 bases from V and 3 bases from J; junction bases left unmatched: 16. The CDR3 DNA reads TGTGCCACCAGCAGAGACCCTGTTGACCGGGACAGGAGCCTCTACGAGCAGTACTTC. It is translated as CATSRDPVDRDRSLYEQYF.

The rearrangement joins TRBV4-1 to TRBJ1-5; no reliable D call. The CDR3 runs 15 residues. With 4 bases removed from V and 2 bases from J, the gap between germline ends came to 12 bases. Germline CDR1 MGHRA, CDR2 YSYEKL. CDR3 sequence: CASSPELGGNQPQHF. CDR3 DNA sequence: TGCGCCAGCAGCCCGGAGTTGGGAGGCAATCAGCCCCAGCATTTT.

This clone was seen a single time. The chain employs TRBV5-5 and TRBJ1-5; TRBD1 matches 10 bases. Germline V lookup: CDR1 SGHKS, CDR2 YYEKEE (reference sequence). The length of the CDR3 is 15 residues. With V trimmed by 0 bases and J by 4 bases, 1 base remained unmatched. Here the CDR3 DNA reads TGTGCCAGCAGCTTGGGGACAGGGGGGAATCAGCCCCAGCATTTT. Translation gives CASSLGTGGNQPQHF. Together with reference TRBV5-5 and TRBJ1-5, the CDR3 gives the full variable domain: DAGVTQSPTHLIKTRGQQVTLRCSPISGHKSVSWYQQVLGQGPQFIFQYYEKEERGRGNFPDRFSARQFPNYSSELNVNALLLGDSALYLCASSLGTGGNQPQHFGDGTRLSIL.